This T cell receptor beta chain was identified during a study of vaccination and CD4 T cells after COVID-19. The Oncomine TCR Beta short-read assay was applied to DNA of cultured CD4+ T cells. In TCRdb, the PCR reads were re-called with MiXCR into one record per CDR3 protein. The table records about 4,600 distinct CDR3 sequences, 50% to 60% of them present only once. Turning to this clonotype: Its matching antigen is unknown.

V was pared by 4 bases and J by 7 bases, with 6 bases of the junction left unmatched. Germline-derived CDR1 and CDR2 are SEHNR and FQNEAQ (reference sequence). This CDR3 has 15 amino acids. The treatment is: approximately nine-day PBMC culture with coronavirus spike peptide pools or control peptides (ViraFEST assay). Pre-COVID-19 pandemic sampling (2011-2018) yielded the unexposed donor's CD4+ T cells. Researchers challenged CD4+ T cells from unexposed donors with SARS-CoV-2 S/N and four cold-coronavirus spikes, cells permitting. The source is a human donor in good health. Sequencing was carried out using CD4+ T cells from blood, cultured in vitro. The rearrangement joins TRBV7-9 to TRBJ1-6, with 8 positions matching TRBD1. CDR3 amino acids: CASSSTGVGNSPLHF. The CDR3 DNA is TGTGCCAGCAGCTCGACAGGGGTCGGGAATTCACCCCTCCACTTT.